A selection of T cell receptor beta chains follows, all from one sample in a study of tissue T cells after allogeneic stem cell transplantation. The assay was immunoSEQ multiplex PCR, and TCRdb's table has in-frame clones only and misses some. This sample has about 26,000 clones, with under 95% found just once. Here the sequenced sample was blood, taken before transplantation. All receptors derive from a male donor aged 60 or over who later had graft-versus-host disease after an allogeneic stem cell transplant. Both conserved end residues are part of each CDR3. The order of the fields is V gene, D gene, CDR3 length, clone size, J gene, CDR3 DNA, CDR3 protein. A D gene is named only where the DNA matches it firmly. Some rows mark clone size as missing; the rest say once, few, many or name a class of expanded clone.

V gene: TRBV27
D gene: TRBD2
CDR3 length: 15
clone size: .
J gene: TRBJ2-2
CDR3 DNA: TGTGCCAGCAGTTTAACACTAGCGGGCACCGGGGAGCTGTTTTTT
CDR3 protein: CASSLTLAGTGELFF

V gene: TRBV3-1/TRBV3-2
D gene: .
CDR3 length: 14
clone size: .
J gene: TRBJ2-5
CDR3 DNA: TGTGCCAGCAGCCAAGGAGGCTTCCAAGAGACCCAGTACTTC
CDR3 protein: CASSQGGFQETQYF

V gene: TRBV29-1
D gene: .
CDR3 length: 13
clone size: .
J gene: TRBJ2-2
CDR3 DNA: TGCAGCGCCTCGGGACGGAACACCGGGGAGCTGTTTTTT
CDR3 protein: CSASGRNTGELFF

V gene: TRBV29-1
D gene: .
CDR3 length: 14
clone size: .
J gene: TRBJ1-3
CDR3 DNA: TGCAGCGTTTCCCTCCAGGGGCTAGGAAACACCATATATTTT
CDR3 protein: CSVSLQGLGNTIYF

V gene: TRBV5-1
D gene: .
CDR3 length: 14
clone size: .
J gene: TRBJ2-7
CDR3 DNA: TGCGCCAGCAGCTTGGACAGCCGAACCTACGAGCAGTACTTC
CDR3 protein: CASSLDSRTYEQYF

V gene: TRBV7-2
D gene: .
CDR3 length: 15
clone size: once
J gene: TRBJ1-5
CDR3 DNA: TGTGCCAGCAGCTTTGGGGGTTACAGCAATCAGCCCCAGCATTTT
CDR3 protein: CASSFGGYSNQPQHF

V gene: TRBV5-4
D gene: .
CDR3 length: 13
clone size: .
J gene: TRBJ1-2
CDR3 DNA: TGTGCCAGCAGCTTTGGGGTGGGGTATGGCTACACCTTC
CDR3 protein: CASSFGVGYGYTF

V gene: TRBV3-1/TRBV3-2
D gene: .
CDR3 length: 16
clone size: .
J gene: TRBJ1-2
CDR3 DNA: TGTGCCAGCAGCCAAACTATGGGGGCCAATAACTATGGCTACACCTTC
CDR3 protein: CASSQTMGANNYGYTF

V gene: TRBV5-8
D gene: .
CDR3 length: 11
clone size: once
J gene: TRBJ2-4
CDR3 DNA: TGTGCCAGCAGCCCGGTAAACATTCAGTACTTC
CDR3 protein: CASSPVNIQYF

V gene: TRBV5-1
D gene: TRBD1
CDR3 length: 19
clone size: .
J gene: TRBJ1-2
CDR3 DNA: TGCGCCAGCAGCTCCAAAGCAGGGGATTGGACAGGGAACGTATATGGCTACACCTTC
CDR3 protein: CASSSKAGDWTGNVYGYTF

V gene: TRBV12-5
D gene: .
CDR3 length: 14
clone size: .
J gene: TRBJ2-2
CDR3 DNA: TGTGCTAGTGGTTTCAAGGGGTTCGCCGGGGAGCTGTTTTTT
CDR3 protein: CASGFKGFAGELFF

V gene: TRBV6-5
D gene: TRBD1
CDR3 length: 15
clone size: .
J gene: TRBJ2-2
CDR3 DNA: TGTGCCAGCAGACCCGGACAGGTGAACACCGGGGAGCTGTTTTTT
CDR3 protein: CASRPGQVNTGELFF